These 28 T cell receptor beta chains share one sample of origin, sequenced in a study of Ad26.COV2.S vaccination and SARS-CoV-2 variants. Some clones are missing from TCRdb's copy, which holds only in-frame ones; the method was immunoSEQ multiplex PCR. The sample lists some 480,000 clones, approximately 90% occurring once. Treatment noted: about 20 received Ad26.COV2.S at low or high dose, single or two shots; five or six received placebo; per-sample allocation not given. Following the first vaccine or placebo injection, samples were taken on day 63. The sample consisted of peripheral blood, taken in a trial of Ad26.COV2.S vaccine versus placebo. Receptors originate from a person aged 18 to 65 who received the Ad26.COV2.S COVID-19 vaccine or a placebo.

The V and J genes are TRBV11-2 and TRBJ1-1, with no clear D. Germline V lookup: CDR1 SGHAT, CDR2 FQNNGV. V was trimmed by 3 bases and J by 0 bases, leaving 8 bases between them. This CDR3 comprises 14 residues. In DNA form, the CDR3 reads TGTGCCAGCAGCTTCCGGGCCTTGAACACTGAAGCTTTCTTT. Protein sequence: CASSFRALNTEAFF. Drawing the rest from reference TRBV11-2 and TRBJ1-1, the complete variable domain is EAGVAQSPRYKIIEKRQSVAFWCNPISGHATLYWYQQILGQGPKLLIQFQNNGVVDDSQLPKDRFSAERLKGVDSTLKIQPAKLEDSAVYLCASSFRALNTEAFFGQGTRLTVV.

This rearrangement joins TRBV11-3 to TRBJ2-7; 7 bases map to TRBD1. The trim removed 0 bases at V and 1 base at J, leaving 0 bases unmatched. The CDR3 extends over 14 amino acids. Germline lookup yields CDR1 SGHNT and CDR2 YENEEA. CDR3 in amino acids: CASSLEGQSYEQYF. The CDR3 nucleotides read TGTGCCAGCAGCTTAGAGGGACAGTCCTACGAGCAGTACTTC. Combining the CDR3 with reference TRBV11-3 and TRBJ2-7 gives the whole variable domain EAGVVQSPRYKIIEKKQPVAFWCNPISGHNTLYWYLQNLGQGPELLIRYENEEAVDDSQLPKDRFSAERLKGVDSTLKIQPAELGDSAVYLCASSLEGQSYEQYFGPGTRLTVT.

The chain combines TRBV7-9 with TRBJ2-1; 11 bases agree with TRBD2. The CDR3 has 17 amino acids. CDR1 is SEHNR, CDR2 FQNEAQ, per germline (reference sequence). The V segment lost 5 bases and the J segment 8 bases; nucleotides outside the gene matches: 14. CDR3 nucleotides: TGTGCCAGCAGCCTCCCCCGGCAGACTAGCGGGATCGATGAGCAGTTCTTC. Its translation: CASSLPRQTSGIDEQFF.

The V and J genes are TRBV6-5 and TRBJ1-3, with 8 bases aligning to TRBD1. The ends lost 0 bases at V and 4 bases at J; junction bases unmatched: 5. Germline V gene lookup returns CDR1 MNHEY and CDR2 SVGAGI. CDR3 length equals 16 residues. The CDR3 here is CASSYSFQGAGNTIYF. In nucleotides, the CDR3 is TGTGCCAGCAGTTACTCGTTCCAGGGGGCGGGAAACACCATATATTTT.

This clone was picked up a small number of times. The rearrangement uses TRBV28 and TRBJ1-5; 8 positions agree with TRBD1. Germline CDR1 and CDR2: MDHEN and SYDVKM. J gave up 3 bases and V 5 bases, and 6 bases lay outside the gene matches. The CDR3 has 15 residues. CDR3 in amino acids: CASSRAQGANQPQHF. In DNA form, the CDR3 reads TGTGCCAGCAGTAGAGCCCAGGGGGCCAATCAGCCCCAGCATTTT.

This chain connects TRBV5-1 to TRBJ1-3; 7 bases match TRBD1. After removal of 4 bases from V and 0 bases from J, the junction contained 4 bases not matched to a gene. This CDR3 is 15 amino acids long. Germline CDR1 and CDR2: SGHRS and YFSETQ. CDR3 protein: CASSPGTASGNTIYF. DNA of the CDR3: TGCGCCAGCAGCCCTGGGACAGCCTCTGGAAACACCATATATTTT. Variable domain in full (rest from reference TRBV5-1 and TRBJ1-3): KAGVTQTPRYLIKTRGQQVTLSCSPISGHRSVSWYQQTPGQGLQFLFEYFSETQRNKGNFPGRFSGRQFSNSRSEMNVSTLELGDSALYLCASSPGTASGNTIYFGEGSWLTVV.

The chain employs TRBV18 and TRBJ2-7; the D gene is possibly TRBD2 (6 bases). V was cut by 4 bases and J by 4 bases, with 14 bases left in between. This CDR3 has 14 amino acids. Germline CDR1 and CDR2: KGHSH and LQKENI. Here the CDR3 DNA reads TGTGCCAGCTCACTCCCGGGGGTCGCTTACGAGCAGTACTTC. Translated: CASSLPGVAYEQYF.

The rearrangement uses TRBV15 and TRBJ1-2, with D tentatively TRBD1 (5 bases). Germline V gene sequence: CDR1 LNHNV, CDR2 YYDKDF (reference sequence). V dropped 0 bases and J dropped 3 bases, with 11 bases sitting between them. The CDR3 is 15 amino acids. CDR3 loop: CATSRDLEGYYGYTF. The CDR3 DNA is TGTGCCACCAGCAGAGATTTAGAGGGGTACTATGGCTACACCTTC.

The CDR3 region has the DNA TGTGCCAGCAGTTCACCACTAGCGGGAGGAGAGACCCAGTACTTC. Its translation is CASSSPLAGGETQYF. The V gene is TRBV28, the J gene TRBJ2-5; 12 bases match TRBD2. V trimming: 4 bases; J trimming: 4 bases; junction bases outside the gene matches: 4. The CDR3 is 15 amino acids. Germline CDR1 and CDR2: MDHEN and SYDVKM.

The V gene is TRBV10-3, the J gene TRBJ2-1; 8 nucleotides align to TRBD2. The CDR3 is 15 residues long. V trimming: 4 bases; J trimming: 8 bases; junction bases outside the gene matches: 10. Germline V gives CDR1 ENHRY, CDR2 SYGVKD. CDR3 region: CAISGSGSIFDEQFF. DNA of the CDR3: TGTGCCATCAGTGGGAGCGGGAGTATCTTCGATGAGCAGTTCTTC.

As concerns this clone: Additional DNA sequences in this sample encode the identical CDR3. J is TRBJ1-1 and V is TRBV6-1; D uncertain. V was trimmed by 2 bases and J by 4 bases, leaving 5 bases between them. The CDR3 is 12 amino acids. Germline values: CDR1 MNHNS, CDR2 SASEGT. The chain's CDR3 is CASSERVTEAFF. The CDR3 coding sequence is TGTGCCAGCAGTGAACGGGTCACTGAAGCTTTCTTT.

V is TRBV6-1 and J is TRBJ1-4, with D uncertain. The ends were cut back, 3 bases at V and 7 bases at J, with 15 bases in the middle. The CDR3 length is 15 residues. The V gene's germline CDR1 is MNHNS and CDR2 SASEGT. CDR3 DNA: TGTGCCAGCAGTGAGTCCGGGCCGCCTTTTGAAAAACTGTTTTTT. It encodes CASSESGPPFEKLFF.

The V and J genes are TRBV5-1 and TRBJ2-2; 11 bases agree with TRBD2. The ends lost 4 bases at V and 4 bases at J; junction bases unmatched: 6. The V gene's germline CDR1 is SGHRS and CDR2 YFSETQ. This CDR3 is 16 amino acids long. As DNA, the CDR3 is TGCGCCAGCAGCCTAGGGACTAGCGGCCCCACCGGGGAGCTGTTTTTT. This sequence encodes CASSLGTSGPTGELFF. Full variable domain (rest looked up from reference TRBV5-1 and TRBJ2-2): KAGVTQTPRYLIKTRGQQVTLSCSPISGHRSVSWYQQTPGQGLQFLFEYFSETQRNKGNFPGRFSGRQFSNSRSEMNVSTLELGDSALYLCASSLGTSGPTGELFFGEGSRLTVL.

This chain connects TRBV11-2 to TRBJ2-3, with 10 bases identical to TRBD2. The CDR3 consists of 15 residues. Germline trimming cut 9 bases from V and 4 bases from J; bases unmatched to any gene: 10. Germline assignment: CDR1 SGHAT and CDR2 FQNNGV. CDR3 coding DNA: TGTGCCAGTTCTCTAATAGCGGGAGGTGCAGATACGCAGTATTTT. It yields the protein CASSLIAGGADTQYF.

The J gene is TRBJ2-3, the V gene TRBV7-2; D gene ambiguous. This CDR3 region has 15 residues. Looked up from germline, CDR1 is SGHTA and CDR2 is FQGNSA. V was cut by 8 bases and J by 0 bases, with 15 bases left in between. The CDR3 region is CASVLFGRSTDTQYF. The CDR3 bases are TGTGCCAGCGTCCTCTTTGGGCGGAGCACAGATACGCAGTATTTT.

The DNA of the CDR3 is TGTGCCAGCAGCTTAGGTCTAGCGGGGACCTACGAGCAGTACTTC. Its translation is CASSLGLAGTYEQYF. The chain employs TRBV11-2 and TRBJ2-7; 9 bases fit TRBD2. In germline, CDR1 is SGHAT, CDR2 FQNNGV. The CDR3 consists of 15 residues. Trimming cost V 1 base and J 2 bases; bases outside gene matches: 3.

J is TRBJ1-2 and V is TRBV5-1; D unclear. Per germline, CDR1 SGHRS and CDR2 YFSETQ. The length of the CDR3 is 13 residues. The V and J ends lost 0 bases and 2 bases respectively, with 5 bases between them. This CDR3 reads CASSLGRNYGYTF. The CDR3 coding sequence is TGCGCCAGCAGCTTGGGCAGAAACTATGGCTACACCTTC.

The chain links TRBV28 to TRBJ2-3, with TRBD2 matching over 15 bases. V gave up 5 bases and J gave up 4 bases; unmatched junction bases: 10. CDR3 length: 18 residues. The germline CDR1 and CDR2 sequences are MDHEN and SYDVKM. The CDR3 sequence: CASSQGTSGRRHSDTQYF. CDR3 sequence (DNA): TGTGCCAGCAGTCAAGGGACTAGCGGGAGGCGTCATTCAGATACGCAGTATTTT.

With regard to this clone: Other nucleotide sequences in the sample specify the same CDR3. This chain joins TRBV30 and TRBJ1-1; D is unresolved. The CDR3 is 15 residues long. Trimming left V 0 bases short and J 1 base short, with 12 bases between. CDR1 is GTSNPN, CDR2 SVGIG, per germline (reference sequence). The CDR3 region has the DNA TGTGCCTGGAGTGTATGGGGATCGGAGAACACTGAAGCTTTCTTT. Translated: CAWSVWGSENTEAFF.

The V gene is TRBV19, the J gene TRBJ1-5, with 7 bases matching TRBD1. CDR3 size: 14 residues. Germline loops: CDR1 LNHDA, CDR2 SQIVND (reference sequence). V dropped 7 bases and J dropped 4; count of bases not matched to a gene: 7. The CDR3 region has the DNA TGTGCCAGTACCGAGACAGGGAGGAATCAGCCCCAGCATTTT. Amino acids: CASTETGRNQPQHF.

The rearrangement uses TRBV3-1 (or the pseudogene TRBV3-2) and TRBJ1-2; a weak D match, TRBD1 (6 bases). Germline CDR1 reads LGHDT; CDR2 reads YNNKEL (reference sequence). Trimming took off 1 base at V and 3 bases at J, with 9 bases between the two ends. The CDR3 is made up of 14 amino acids. The DNA of the CDR3 is TGTGCCAGCAGCCAAGGTCCAGGGGACTATGGCTACACCTTC. This encodes CASSQGPGDYGYTF.

The chain joins TRBV4-3 to TRBJ1-2; D is unresolved. This CDR3 contains 13 residues. V shed 4 bases and J shed 3 bases, with 9 bases lying between them. CDR1 and CDR2 from the germline V gene are LGHNA and YSLEER. The CDR3 reads CASSPTGDYGYTF. The CDR3 nucleotides read TGCGCCAGCAGCCCCACCGGCGACTATGGCTACACCTTC.

The CDR3 reads CASSLALPQGPTEAFF. The DNA for the CDR3 is TGTGCCAGCAGCTTAGCCCTACCCCAGGGGCCCACTGAAGCTTTCTTT. This chain links TRBV7-9 with TRBJ1-1; tentatively, D is TRBD1 (6 bases). The V end lost 0 bases, the J end lost 4 bases, and 15 bases lay between the germline ends. Germline CDR1 SEHNR, CDR2 FQNEAQ (reference sequence). The CDR3 loop spans 16 amino acids.

V gene TRBV30 combines with J gene TRBJ2-2; D possibly uses TRBD1 or TRBD2 (5 bases each). Germline values: CDR1 GTSNPN, CDR2 SVGIG (reference sequence). The CDR3 covers 15 residues. V was clipped by 3 bases and J by 2 bases, with 13 bases between them. CDR3 loop: CAWSEGTLNTGELFF. The CDR3 DNA sequence: TGTGCCTGGAGCGAAGGGACCTTAAACACCGGGGAGCTGTTTTTT.

This chain uses TRBV6-2 or TRBV6-3 with TRBJ2-7; D remains ambiguous. The length of the CDR3 is 12 residues. With 6 bases removed from V and 6 bases from J, the gap between germline ends came to 12 bases. Germline V gives CDR1 MNHEY, CDR2 SVGEGT. CDR3 in DNA: TGTGCCAGCAGCCGCGGCCCCGGCGAGCAGTACTTC. It encodes CASSRGPGEQYF.

This sequence joins TRBV7-3 and TRBJ2-1, with D possibly being TRBD2 (6 bases). Looked up from germline, CDR1 is SGHTA and CDR2 is FQGTGA. The CDR3 is made up of 16 amino acids. V was shortened by 2 bases and J by 2 bases, with 13 bases between the two germline ends. The CDR3 DNA reads TGTGCCAGCAGCTTAGTGGGCGGGAACCCCTACAATGAGCAGTTCTTC. It codes for CASSLVGGNPYNEQFF.

Here the CDR3 reads CASSFERAQVIEQYF. CDR3 sequence (DNA): TGTGCCAGTAGTTTCGAAAGGGCCCAAGTGATTGAGCAGTACTTC. The chain couples TRBV19 to TRBJ2-7; D remains unclear. CDR3 length equals 15 residues. The germline CDR1 and CDR2 sequences are LNHDA and SQIVND (reference sequence). V lost 5 bases, J lost 7 bases, and 21 bases lay in between.

The rearrangement joins TRBV29-1 to TRBJ2-2; D perhaps matches TRBD2 (6 bases). CDR3 length equals 14 residues. Trimming stripped 0 bases from V and 7 bases from J, with 12 bases between. Per germline, CDR1 SQVTM and CDR2 ANQGSEA. The chain's CDR3 is CSVEDLGGHGELFF. The CDR3 coding sequence is TGCAGCGTTGAAGATCTAGGAGGGCACGGGGAGCTGTTTTTT.